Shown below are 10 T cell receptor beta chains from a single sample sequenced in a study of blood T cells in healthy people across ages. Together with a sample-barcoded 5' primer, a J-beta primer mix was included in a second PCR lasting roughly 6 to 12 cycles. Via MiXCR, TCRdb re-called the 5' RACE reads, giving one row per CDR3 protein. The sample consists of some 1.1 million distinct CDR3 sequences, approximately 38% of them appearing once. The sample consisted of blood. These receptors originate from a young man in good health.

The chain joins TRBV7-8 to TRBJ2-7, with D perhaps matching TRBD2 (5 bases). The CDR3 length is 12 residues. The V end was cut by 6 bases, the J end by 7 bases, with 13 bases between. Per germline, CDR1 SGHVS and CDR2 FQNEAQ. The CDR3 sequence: CASSTGLDEQYF. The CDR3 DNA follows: TGTGCCAGCAGTACCGGACTCGATGAGCAGTACTTC.

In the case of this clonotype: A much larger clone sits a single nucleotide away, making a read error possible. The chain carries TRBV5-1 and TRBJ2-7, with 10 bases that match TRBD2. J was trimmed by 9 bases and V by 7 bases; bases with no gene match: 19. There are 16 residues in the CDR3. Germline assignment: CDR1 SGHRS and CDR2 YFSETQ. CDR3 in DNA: TGCGCCAGCCGGGGAAGCGGGGGGGCCGGTTACAATGGGCAGTACTTC. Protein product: CASRGSGGAGYNGQYF. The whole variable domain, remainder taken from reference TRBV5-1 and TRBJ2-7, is KAGVTQTPRYLIKTRGQQVTLSCSPISGHRSVSWYQQTPGQGLQFLFEYFSETQRNKGNFPGRFSGRQFSNSRSEMNVSTLELGDSALYLCASRGSGGAGYNGQYFGPGTRLTVT.

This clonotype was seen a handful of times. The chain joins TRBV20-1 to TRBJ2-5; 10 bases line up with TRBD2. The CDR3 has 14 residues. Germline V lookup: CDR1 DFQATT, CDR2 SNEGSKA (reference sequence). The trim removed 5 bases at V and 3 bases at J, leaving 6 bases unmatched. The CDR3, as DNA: TGCAGTGCTTACCTAGCGGGGGTAGAAGAGACCCAGTACTTC. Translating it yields CSAYLAGVEETQYF.

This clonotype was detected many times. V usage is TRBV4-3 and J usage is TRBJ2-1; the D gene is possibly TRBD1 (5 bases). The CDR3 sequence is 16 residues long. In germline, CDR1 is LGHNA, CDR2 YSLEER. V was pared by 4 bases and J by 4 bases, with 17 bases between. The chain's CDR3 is CASSPYSRATYNEQFF. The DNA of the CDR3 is TGCGCCAGCAGCCCGTACAGCAGGGCGACGTACAATGAGCAGTTCTTC.

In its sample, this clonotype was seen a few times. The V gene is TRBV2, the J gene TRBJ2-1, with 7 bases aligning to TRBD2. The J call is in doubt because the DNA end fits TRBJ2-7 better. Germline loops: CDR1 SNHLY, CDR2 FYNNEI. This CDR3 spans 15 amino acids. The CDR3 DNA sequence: TGTGCCAGCAGTTCTCTAGCGGTGATTTACAATGAGCAGTACTTC. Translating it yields CASSSLAVIYNEQYF.

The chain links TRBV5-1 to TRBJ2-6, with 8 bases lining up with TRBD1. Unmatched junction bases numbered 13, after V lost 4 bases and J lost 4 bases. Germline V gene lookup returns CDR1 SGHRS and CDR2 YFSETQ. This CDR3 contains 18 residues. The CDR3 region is CASSISPGTGGGANVLTF. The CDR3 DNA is TGCGCCAGCAGCATAAGTCCCGGGACAGGTGGAGGGGCCAACGTCCTGACTTTC.

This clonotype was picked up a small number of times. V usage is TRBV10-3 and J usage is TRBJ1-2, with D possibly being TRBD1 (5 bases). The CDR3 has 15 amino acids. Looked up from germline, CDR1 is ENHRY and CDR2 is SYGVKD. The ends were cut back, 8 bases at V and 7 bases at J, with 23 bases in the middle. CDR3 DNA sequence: TGTGCCATCGCCGGGGGTCGGGGTATTGGACGTGGCTACACCTTC. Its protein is CAIAGGRGIGRGYTF.

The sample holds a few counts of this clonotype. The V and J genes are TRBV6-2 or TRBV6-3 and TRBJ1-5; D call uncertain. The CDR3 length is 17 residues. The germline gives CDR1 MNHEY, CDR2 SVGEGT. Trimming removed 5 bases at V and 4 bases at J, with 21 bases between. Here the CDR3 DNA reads TGTGCCAGCAGTCCTGGGCTTGGCGGAACCTTTAATCAGCCCCAGCATTTT. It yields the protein CASSPGLGGTFNQPQHF.

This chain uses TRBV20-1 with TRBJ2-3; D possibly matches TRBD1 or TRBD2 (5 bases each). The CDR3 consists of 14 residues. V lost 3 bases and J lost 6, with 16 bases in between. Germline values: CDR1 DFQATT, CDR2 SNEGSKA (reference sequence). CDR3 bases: TGCAGTGCTAGCCACTCACGGGACGGGGATACGCAGTATTTT. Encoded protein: CSASHSRDGDTQYF.

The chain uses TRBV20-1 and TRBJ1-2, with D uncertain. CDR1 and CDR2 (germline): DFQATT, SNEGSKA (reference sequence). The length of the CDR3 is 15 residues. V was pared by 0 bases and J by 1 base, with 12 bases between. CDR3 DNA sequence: TGCAGTGCTAGAGATTCCGGGTCGTATAACTATGGCTACACCTTC. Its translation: CSARDSGSYNYGYTF.